The following is a T cell receptor (beta chain) sequence with its context. No antigen is known for it. Per the study methods: Matches to published virus-specific TCRB sequences were rare among patient CD8+ clones larger than 1%. The protocol was immunoSEQ multiplex PCR, while the TCRdb copy is restricted to in-frame clones and leaves out a portion. V, J and clone size are those of that table, while D and trimming were read from the DNA. The sample lists under 5,000 clones; more than 75% were seen once. These data are taken from a study of somatic mutations in cytotoxic T cells in rheumatoid arthritis. General study results and limits: About an eighth of the roughly 65 patients had a largest CD8+ clone above 20% of CD8+ cells.

Material: CD8+ T cells sorted from blood. This clonotype originated in a woman aged 45-60 years with rheumatoid arthritis.

The CDR3 DNA is TGTGCCAGCAGCTTGGGGAGTGGTTCACCCCTCCACTTT. Translating gives CASSLGSGSPLHF. The gene calls are TRBV5-5 and TRBJ1-6; unclear D gene. Germline values: CDR1 SGHKS, CDR2 YYEKEE (reference sequence). The V gene lost 0 bases and the J gene lost 9 bases, with 7 bases spanning the gap. This CDR3 region has 13 residues.